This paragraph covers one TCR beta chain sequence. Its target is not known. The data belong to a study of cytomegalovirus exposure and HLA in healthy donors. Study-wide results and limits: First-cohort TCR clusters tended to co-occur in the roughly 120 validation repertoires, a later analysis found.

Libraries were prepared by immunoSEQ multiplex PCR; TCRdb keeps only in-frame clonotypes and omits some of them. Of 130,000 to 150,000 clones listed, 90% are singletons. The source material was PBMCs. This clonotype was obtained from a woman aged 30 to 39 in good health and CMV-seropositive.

The CDR3 spells CATSGVYQGTEAFF. CDR3 bases: TGTGCCACCTCCGGAGTATACCAAGGAACTGAAGCTTTCTTT. The chain couples TRBV2 to TRBJ1-1; D is unclear. The CDR3 runs to 14 residues. The V gene lost 10 bases and the J gene lost 5 bases, with 20 bases spanning the gap. From germline, CDR1 is SNHLY and CDR2 FYNNEI.